This TCR beta chain is from a study of T cells in Graves' hyperthyroidism and ophthalmopathy. Trimming at V came to 3 bases and at J to 3 bases, leaving 7 bases not matched to a gene. This CDR3 contains 15 residues. Germline assignment: CDR1 SGHTA and CDR2 FQGNSA. This clonotype occurred many times. Researchers amplified the TCR beta CDR3 regions from RNA transcripts. HTBI primers were the set used in a first-round RT-PCR of the TCR CDR3. TCRdb reprocessed the multiplex PCR reads with MiXCR, giving one entry per CDR3 protein. The sample lists fewer than 550,000 distinct CDR3 sequences; 15% to 19% were seen once. Isolation of PBMCs was performed on around 9.3 ml fresh peripheral blood.

V and J are TRBV7-2 and TRBJ1-2; 7 bases are a match to TRBD1. The clonotype comes from a woman between 18 and 29 years old with Graves' hyperthyroidism. What was sequenced was blood. The CDR3 reads CASSFRQGRDYGYTF. CDR3 nucleotides: TGTGCCAGCAGCTTTAGACAGGGTCGGGACTATGGCTACACCTTC.